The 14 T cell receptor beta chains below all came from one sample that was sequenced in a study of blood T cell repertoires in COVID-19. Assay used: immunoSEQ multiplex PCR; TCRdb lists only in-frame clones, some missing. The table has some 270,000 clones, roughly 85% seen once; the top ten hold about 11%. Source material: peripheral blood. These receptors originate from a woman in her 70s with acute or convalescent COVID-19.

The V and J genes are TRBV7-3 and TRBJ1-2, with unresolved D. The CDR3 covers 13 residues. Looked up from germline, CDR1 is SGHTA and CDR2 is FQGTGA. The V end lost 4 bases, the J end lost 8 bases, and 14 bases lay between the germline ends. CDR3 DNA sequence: TGTGCCAGCAGCTCTGTCCATGGAGGGGGCTACACCTTC. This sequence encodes CASSSVHGGGYTF.

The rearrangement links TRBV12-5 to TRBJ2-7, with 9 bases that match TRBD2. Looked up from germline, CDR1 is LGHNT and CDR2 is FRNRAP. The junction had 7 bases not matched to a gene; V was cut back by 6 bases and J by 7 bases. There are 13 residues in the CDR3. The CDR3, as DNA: TGTGCTAGTGGACTAGCGGGTACCCTAGAGCAGTACTTC. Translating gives CASGLAGTLEQYF.

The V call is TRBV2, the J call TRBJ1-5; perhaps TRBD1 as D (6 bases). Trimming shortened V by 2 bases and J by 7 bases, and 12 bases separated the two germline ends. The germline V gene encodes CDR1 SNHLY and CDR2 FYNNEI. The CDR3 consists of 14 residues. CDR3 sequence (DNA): TGTGCCAGCAGTGAAAACAGGGTTACACAGCCCCAGCATTTT. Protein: CASSENRVTQPQHF. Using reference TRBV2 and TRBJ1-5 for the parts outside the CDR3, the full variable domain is EPEVTQTPSHQVTQMGQEVILRCVPISNHLYFYWYRQILGQKVEFLVSFYNNEISEKSEIFDDQFSVERPDGSNFTLKIRSTKLEDSAMYFCASSENRVTQPQHFGDGTRLSIL.

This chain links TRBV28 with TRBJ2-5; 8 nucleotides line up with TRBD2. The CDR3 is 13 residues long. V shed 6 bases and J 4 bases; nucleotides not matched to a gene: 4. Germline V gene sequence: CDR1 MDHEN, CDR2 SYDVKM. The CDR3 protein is CASSTGRGETQYF. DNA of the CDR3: TGTGCCAGCAGCACCGGGAGGGGAGAGACCCAGTACTTC.

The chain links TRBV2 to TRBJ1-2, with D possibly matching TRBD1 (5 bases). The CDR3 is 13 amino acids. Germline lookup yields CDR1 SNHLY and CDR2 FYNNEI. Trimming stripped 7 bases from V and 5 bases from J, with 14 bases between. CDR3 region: CASTRGRGYGYTF. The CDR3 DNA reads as TGTGCCAGCACAAGGGGCCGGGGGTATGGCTACACCTTC.

The CDR3 nucleotides are TGTGCCAGCAGCAACACATGGAACACTGAAGCTTTCTTT. Amino acid sequence: CASSNTWNTEAFF. The chain joins TRBV9 to TRBJ1-1; no reliable D call. Germline CDR1 reads SGDLS; CDR2 reads YYNGEE. The CDR3 runs 13 residues. V lost 4 bases, J lost 1 base, and 8 bases lay in between.

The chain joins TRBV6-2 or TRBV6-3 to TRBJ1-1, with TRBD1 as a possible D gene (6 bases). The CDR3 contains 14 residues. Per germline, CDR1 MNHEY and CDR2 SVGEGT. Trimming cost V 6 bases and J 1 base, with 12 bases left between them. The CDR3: CASSPRTANTEAFF. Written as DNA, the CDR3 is TGTGCCAGCAGCCCCAGGACAGCGAACACTGAAGCTTTCTTT.

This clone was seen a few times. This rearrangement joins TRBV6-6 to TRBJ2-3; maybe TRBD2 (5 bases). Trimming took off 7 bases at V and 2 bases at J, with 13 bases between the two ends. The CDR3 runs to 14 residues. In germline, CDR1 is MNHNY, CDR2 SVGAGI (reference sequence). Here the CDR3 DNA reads TGTGCCAGCACCCGAGGAGGTCTCACAGATACGCAGTATTTT. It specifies CASTRGGLTDTQYF.

CDR3 coding DNA: TGTGCCAGCGGAGGGGGCCTGGGCACAGATACGCAGTATTTT. This encodes CASGGGLGTDTQYF. This chain connects TRBV6-5 to TRBJ2-3; TRBD1 might be the D (7 bases). The V and J ends lost 8 bases and 1 base respectively, with 13 bases between them. From germline, CDR1 is MNHEY and CDR2 SVGAGI. This CDR3 has 14 residues.

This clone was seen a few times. The CDR3 region has the DNA TGTGCCAGCAGTCCTTGGACGGGAGCCTCTAGCAATCAGCCCCAGCATTTT. Translated: CASSPWTGASSNQPQHF. The chain has TRBV28 and TRBJ1-5; unclear D gene. Germline loops: CDR1 MDHEN, CDR2 SYDVKM. The V gene lost 5 bases and the J gene lost 0 bases, with 17 bases spanning the gap. This CDR3 contains 17 residues.

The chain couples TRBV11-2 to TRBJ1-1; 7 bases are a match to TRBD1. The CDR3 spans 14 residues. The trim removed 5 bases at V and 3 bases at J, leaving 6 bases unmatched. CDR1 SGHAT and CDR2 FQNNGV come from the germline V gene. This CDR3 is CASSTGVGYTEAFF. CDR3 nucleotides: TGTGCCAGCAGCACAGGGGTCGGTTACACTGAAGCTTTCTTT.

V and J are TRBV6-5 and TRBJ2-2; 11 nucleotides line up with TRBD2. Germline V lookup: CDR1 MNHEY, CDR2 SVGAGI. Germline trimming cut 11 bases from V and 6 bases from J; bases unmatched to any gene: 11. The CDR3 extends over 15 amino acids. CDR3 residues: CASQTGTSGPGELFF. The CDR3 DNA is TGTGCCTCGCAGACCGGGACTAGCGGTCCCGGGGAGCTGTTTTTT.

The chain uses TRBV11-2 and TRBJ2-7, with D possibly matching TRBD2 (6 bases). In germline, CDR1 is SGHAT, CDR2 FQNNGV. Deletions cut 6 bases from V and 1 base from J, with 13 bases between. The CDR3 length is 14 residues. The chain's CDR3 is CASRGLQTSYEQYF. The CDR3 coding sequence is TGTGCCAGCAGGGGACTCCAAACATCCTACGAGCAGTACTTC.

The CDR3, as DNA: TGTGCCAGCAGTTACGACAGGCTCTCCTACAATGAGCAGTTCTTC. The encoded protein is CASSYDRLSYNEQFF. This chain uses TRBV6-2 or TRBV6-3 with TRBJ2-1; a possible D gene is TRBD1 (6 bases). Germline V gives CDR1 MNHEY, CDR2 SVGEGT. Deletions cut 2 bases from V and 0 bases from J, with 8 bases between. CDR3 length: 15 amino acids.